Listed below are T cell receptor beta chains from one sample, sequenced in a study of blood T cell repertoires in COVID-19. Sequencing used immunoSEQ multiplex PCR; TCRdb keeps in-frame clones, though not all of them. The sample records about 110,000 clones, around three quarters being singletons. Sequenced material: peripheral blood. These receptors were collected from a human donor in a cohort sampled during active or convalescent COVID-19. CDR3s include the opening cysteine and the closing phenylalanine or tryptophan. The D gene is left open where the match is weak. Part of the rows lack a size; the others show once, few, many or a class for expanded clones.

d_gene,v_gene,abundance,j_gene,CDR3aa,CDR3nt
TRBD1,TRBV7-8,.,TRBJ1-2,CASNANRGRDYGYTF,TGTGCCAGCAACGCCAACAGGGGACGGGACTATGGCTACACCTTC
TRBD2,TRBV9,once,TRBJ2-3,CASSVNGGARLAQYF,TGTGCCAGCAGCGTAAACGGGGGGGCCAGGTTGGCGCAGTATTTT
TRBD2,TRBV4-1,.,TRBJ2-1,CASSRLWRGTDNEQFF,TGCGCCAGCAGCCGCCTATGGCGGGGGACCGACAATGAGCAGTTCTTC
.,TRBV28,once,TRBJ1-2,CASSYGQGLGYTF,TGTGCCAGCAGTTATGGCCAGGGCCTTGGCTACACCTTC
TRBD2,TRBV7-6,.,TRBJ2-1,CASSLVMSGGFNEQFF,TGTGCCAGCAGCTTAGTTATGAGCGGGGGCTTTAATGAGCAGTTCTTC
.,TRBV6-2/TRBV6-3,.,TRBJ1-2,CASSYATAGGGYTF,TGTGCCAGCAGTTACGCAACAGCCGGAGGGGGCTACACCTTC
TRBD2,TRBV13,.,TRBJ2-7,CASSLLGTSGTEQYF,TGTGCCAGCAGCTTGCTAGGGACTAGCGGGACCGAGCAGTACTTC
TRBD1,TRBV12-3/TRBV12-4,few,TRBJ1-4,CASRTDRGGKLFF,TGTGCCAGCAGGACGGACAGGGGAGGAAAACTGTTTTTT
.,TRBV27,once,TRBJ2-7,CASSFSSSYEQYF,TGTGCCAGCAGTTTTTCGAGCTCCTACGAGCAGTACTTC
TRBD1,TRBV28,.,TRBJ1-2,CASSFHDRVYGYTF,TGTGCCAGCAGTTTCCACGACAGGGTCTATGGCTACACCTTC
.,TRBV18,.,TRBJ2-7,CASSPPGVPYEQYF,TGTGCCAGCTCACCACCAGGGGTCCCCTACGAGCAGTACTTC
TRBD1,TRBV7-2,.,TRBJ1-2,CASSLAVFQGANGYTF,TGTGCCAGCAGCTTAGCGGTTTTTCAGGGGGCGAATGGCTACACCTTC
TRBD1,TRBV7-2,.,TRBJ1-2,CASSLYTLDARRTGDGYTF,TGTGCCAGCAGCTTATATACCCTAGACGCGCGGAGAACAGGGGATGGCTACACCTTC
.,TRBV6-1,.,TRBJ2-7,CASSEETTNNYEQYF,TGTGCCAGCAGTGAAGAGACTACAAATAACTACGAGCAGTACTTC
.,TRBV2,once,TRBJ1-4,CASSVPRAERGTNEKLFF,TGTGCCAGCAGTGTACCAAGGGCGGAACGGGGGACTAATGAAAAACTGTTTTTT
TRBD1,TRBV14,.,TRBJ1-4,CASSQVGGTARFEKLFF,TGTGCCAGCAGCCAGGTTGGTGGGACAGCGAGGTTCGAAAAACTGTTTTTT
TRBD1,TRBV7-9,.,TRBJ1-5,CASSQTGSNQPQHF,TGTGCCAGCAGCCAGACAGGGAGCAATCAGCCCCAGCATTTT
TRBD2,TRBV18,.,TRBJ2-7,CASSPRSSGSAHEQYF,TGTGCCAGCTCACCAAGGTCTAGCGGGAGTGCCCACGAGCAGTACTTC
TRBD2,TRBV7-6,.,TRBJ2-5,CASSLGLAQETQYF,TGTGCCAGCAGCTTAGGACTAGCCCAAGAGACCCAGTACTTC
.,TRBV6-5,.,TRBJ2-2,CASRRTAGELFF,TGTGCCAGCAGGAGGACAGCCGGGGAGCTGTTTTTT
.,TRBV20-1,.,TRBJ2-7,CSASRGAEQYF,TGCAGTGCTTCCCGGGGGGCCGAGCAGTACTTC
.,TRBV19,.,TRBJ2-2,CASSIDQGTGELFF,TGTGCCAGTAGTATAGATCAGGGGACCGGGGAGCTGTTTTTT
TRBD2,TRBV4-2,.,TRBJ2-3,CASSLRLAGGDTQYF,TGTGCCAGCAGCTTACGACTAGCGGGAGGCGATACGCAGTATTTT
TRBD1,TRBV4-1,many,TRBJ1-2,CASSQPRQGLNYGYTF,TGCGCCAGCAGCCAACCCCGACAGGGTTTAAACTATGGCTACACCTTC
TRBD2,TRBV3-1/TRBV3-2,once,TRBJ2-3,CASSQDRLAGGQPDTQYF,TGTGCCAGCAGCCAAGATAGGCTAGCGGGGGGGCAACCAGATACGCAGTATTTT
.,TRBV6-6,once,TRBJ1-1,CASSYSSGAGTEAFF,TGTGCCAGCAGTTACTCGAGCGGGGCTGGGACTGAAGCTTTCTTT
TRBD1,TRBV6-5,.,TRBJ1-1,CASNHRTGSTEAFF,TGTGCCAGCAACCACAGGACAGGGTCGACTGAAGCTTTCTTT
.,TRBV5-1,few,TRBJ2-2,CASSLDSRGTGELFF,TGCGCCAGCAGCTTGGACAGCCGGGGCACCGGGGAGCTGTTTTTT
.,TRBV7-2,.,TRBJ1-4,CASSLARAGVEKLFF,TGTGCCAGCAGCTTAGCTAGGGCAGGGGTTGAAAAACTGTTTTTT
TRBD2,TRBV4-1,.,TRBJ2-3,CASSHHKTSGSTDTQYF,TGCGCCAGCAGCCATCATAAGACTAGCGGGAGCACAGATACGCAGTATTTT
.,TRBV4-3,.,TRBJ1-6,CASSQETGFNSPLHF,TGCGCCAGCAGCCAAGAAACAGGGTTTAATTCACCCCTCCACTTT
.,TRBV10-1,.,TRBJ1-1,CASSESRRTEAFF,TGCGCCAGCAGTGAGTCCAGGAGGACTGAAGCTTTCTTT
TRBD2,TRBV9,.,TRBJ2-1,CASSVEYWTSGYNEQFF,TGTGCCAGCAGCGTAGAATATTGGACTAGCGGTTACAATGAGCAGTTCTTC